The clone carrying this TCR beta chain was seen only a few times. Its cognate antigen is unknown. The CDR3 runs to 13 residues. Trimming cost V 4 bases and J 3 bases, with 9 bases left between them. Germline CDR1 is KGHSH and CDR2 is LQKENI. The data are from a study of human T cells and chemical hapten exposure. Looking at the study overall: Per-sample TCR yield variation was attributed mainly to small pooled library volume differences.

The time point denotes: patch test 1, 2 weeks after DPC sensitization. The treatment here: therapeutic diphenylcyclopropenone sensitization with weekly scalp DPC. Blood draws preceded each patch test application. The study's findings and limits: Sensitization with DPC brought no change to TCRs above 1 in 1000 in frequency.

TCRdb ran MiXCR on the RACE reads and lists one entry per CDR3 protein. Of 75,000 to 100,000 distinct CDR3 sequences listed, over 9.5% are singletons. The sample here was whole blood, taken in connection with sensitization to the hapten diphenylcyclopropenone (DPC). The clonotype comes from a woman aged 55 to 70 with alopecia areata. Some clones in this sample may be carry-over from other donors' samples. The chain employs TRBV18 and TRBJ1-1; D unresolved. This CDR3 is CASSQTADTEAFF. As DNA, the CDR3 is TGTGCCAGCTCACAAACAGCGGACACTGAAGCTTTCTTT.